The 7 T cell receptor beta chains reported below all come from one sample, sequenced in a study of cytomegalovirus exposure and HLA in healthy donors. With 60 Vbeta and 13 Jbeta primers, the PCR was carried out. Produced via immunoSEQ multiplex PCR; TCRdb's table is partial and in-frame only. The table has some 170,000 clones, roughly 76% seen once. The sequencing input was PBMCs. These receptors all come from a woman between 45 and 60 years old in good health and CMV-seronegative.

The V and J genes are TRBV19 and TRBJ2-5, with D possibly TRBD2 on 6 matching bases. The CDR3 runs to 15 residues. The ends were cut back, 6 bases at V and 0 bases at J, with 14 bases in the middle. Germline loops: CDR1 LNHDA, CDR2 SQIVND (reference sequence). The CDR3 reads CASRDRGAYQETQYF. The CDR3, as DNA: TGTGCCAGTAGGGATCGCGGGGCGTACCAAGAGACCCAGTACTTC.

The chain uses TRBV28 and TRBJ1-5; a weak D match, TRBD1 (6 bases). CDR1 and CDR2 from the germline V gene are MDHEN and SYDVKM. The CDR3 has 15 residues. The V end lost 6 bases, the J end lost 0 bases, and 12 bases lay between the germline ends. CDR3 in amino acids: CASRTTGNSNQPQHF. For the CDR3, the DNA is TGTGCCAGCAGGACAACAGGGAATAGCAATCAGCCCCAGCATTTT.

The chain recombines TRBV6-1 with TRBJ1-1, with 8 bases identical to TRBD1. This CDR3 has 11 amino acids. The trim removed 4 bases at V and 10 bases at J, leaving 2 bases unmatched. The germline CDR1 and CDR2 sequences are MNHNS and SASEGT. This CDR3 is CASSGTGPAFF. The CDR3 region has the DNA TGTGCCAGCAGTGGGACAGGGCCAGCTTTCTTT.

This clone appeared a few times. The chain joins TRBV6-5 to TRBJ2-1; 13 bases are a match to TRBD2. CDR3 length: 15 residues. Per germline, CDR1 MNHEY and CDR2 SVGAGI. With 6 bases clipped from V and 7 bases from J, the junction kept 6 bases outside the gene matches. CDR3 sequence reads: CASSRTSGRWNEQFF. CDR3 DNA: TGTGCCAGCAGCCGGACTAGCGGGAGATGGAATGAGCAGTTCTTC.

V gene TRBV2 combines with J gene TRBJ2-2; TRBD2 matches at 9 bases. The CDR3 is 16 amino acids. Germline V CDR1 and CDR2: SNHLY, FYNNEI. V gave up 3 bases and J gave up 4 bases; unmatched junction bases: 6. The CDR3, as DNA: TGTGCCAGCAGTGATGCTCCTAGCGGGGTCACCGGGGAGCTGTTTTTT. Its protein is CASSDAPSGVTGELFF.

The chain links TRBV7-2 to TRBJ1-2, with TRBD1 as a possible D gene (5 bases). V was clipped by 1 base and J by 5 bases, with 14 bases between them. In germline, CDR1 is SGHTA, CDR2 FQGNSA. This CDR3 is built from 15 residues. The CDR3 bases are TGTGCCAGCAGCTTAGTCGGCCAGGGTGGGTATGGCTACACCTTC. Translating gives CASSLVGQGGYGYTF.

J is TRBJ2-1 and V is TRBV6-4; TRBD1 aligns across 9 bases. The CDR3 has 15 residues. V shed 5 bases and J 2 bases; nucleotides not matched to a gene: 4. Germline CDR1 reads MRHNA; CDR2 reads SNTAGT. This CDR3 is CASSPDRGAYNEQFF. The CDR3 region has the DNA TGTGCCAGCAGTCCGGACAGGGGAGCCTACAATGAGCAGTTCTTC.